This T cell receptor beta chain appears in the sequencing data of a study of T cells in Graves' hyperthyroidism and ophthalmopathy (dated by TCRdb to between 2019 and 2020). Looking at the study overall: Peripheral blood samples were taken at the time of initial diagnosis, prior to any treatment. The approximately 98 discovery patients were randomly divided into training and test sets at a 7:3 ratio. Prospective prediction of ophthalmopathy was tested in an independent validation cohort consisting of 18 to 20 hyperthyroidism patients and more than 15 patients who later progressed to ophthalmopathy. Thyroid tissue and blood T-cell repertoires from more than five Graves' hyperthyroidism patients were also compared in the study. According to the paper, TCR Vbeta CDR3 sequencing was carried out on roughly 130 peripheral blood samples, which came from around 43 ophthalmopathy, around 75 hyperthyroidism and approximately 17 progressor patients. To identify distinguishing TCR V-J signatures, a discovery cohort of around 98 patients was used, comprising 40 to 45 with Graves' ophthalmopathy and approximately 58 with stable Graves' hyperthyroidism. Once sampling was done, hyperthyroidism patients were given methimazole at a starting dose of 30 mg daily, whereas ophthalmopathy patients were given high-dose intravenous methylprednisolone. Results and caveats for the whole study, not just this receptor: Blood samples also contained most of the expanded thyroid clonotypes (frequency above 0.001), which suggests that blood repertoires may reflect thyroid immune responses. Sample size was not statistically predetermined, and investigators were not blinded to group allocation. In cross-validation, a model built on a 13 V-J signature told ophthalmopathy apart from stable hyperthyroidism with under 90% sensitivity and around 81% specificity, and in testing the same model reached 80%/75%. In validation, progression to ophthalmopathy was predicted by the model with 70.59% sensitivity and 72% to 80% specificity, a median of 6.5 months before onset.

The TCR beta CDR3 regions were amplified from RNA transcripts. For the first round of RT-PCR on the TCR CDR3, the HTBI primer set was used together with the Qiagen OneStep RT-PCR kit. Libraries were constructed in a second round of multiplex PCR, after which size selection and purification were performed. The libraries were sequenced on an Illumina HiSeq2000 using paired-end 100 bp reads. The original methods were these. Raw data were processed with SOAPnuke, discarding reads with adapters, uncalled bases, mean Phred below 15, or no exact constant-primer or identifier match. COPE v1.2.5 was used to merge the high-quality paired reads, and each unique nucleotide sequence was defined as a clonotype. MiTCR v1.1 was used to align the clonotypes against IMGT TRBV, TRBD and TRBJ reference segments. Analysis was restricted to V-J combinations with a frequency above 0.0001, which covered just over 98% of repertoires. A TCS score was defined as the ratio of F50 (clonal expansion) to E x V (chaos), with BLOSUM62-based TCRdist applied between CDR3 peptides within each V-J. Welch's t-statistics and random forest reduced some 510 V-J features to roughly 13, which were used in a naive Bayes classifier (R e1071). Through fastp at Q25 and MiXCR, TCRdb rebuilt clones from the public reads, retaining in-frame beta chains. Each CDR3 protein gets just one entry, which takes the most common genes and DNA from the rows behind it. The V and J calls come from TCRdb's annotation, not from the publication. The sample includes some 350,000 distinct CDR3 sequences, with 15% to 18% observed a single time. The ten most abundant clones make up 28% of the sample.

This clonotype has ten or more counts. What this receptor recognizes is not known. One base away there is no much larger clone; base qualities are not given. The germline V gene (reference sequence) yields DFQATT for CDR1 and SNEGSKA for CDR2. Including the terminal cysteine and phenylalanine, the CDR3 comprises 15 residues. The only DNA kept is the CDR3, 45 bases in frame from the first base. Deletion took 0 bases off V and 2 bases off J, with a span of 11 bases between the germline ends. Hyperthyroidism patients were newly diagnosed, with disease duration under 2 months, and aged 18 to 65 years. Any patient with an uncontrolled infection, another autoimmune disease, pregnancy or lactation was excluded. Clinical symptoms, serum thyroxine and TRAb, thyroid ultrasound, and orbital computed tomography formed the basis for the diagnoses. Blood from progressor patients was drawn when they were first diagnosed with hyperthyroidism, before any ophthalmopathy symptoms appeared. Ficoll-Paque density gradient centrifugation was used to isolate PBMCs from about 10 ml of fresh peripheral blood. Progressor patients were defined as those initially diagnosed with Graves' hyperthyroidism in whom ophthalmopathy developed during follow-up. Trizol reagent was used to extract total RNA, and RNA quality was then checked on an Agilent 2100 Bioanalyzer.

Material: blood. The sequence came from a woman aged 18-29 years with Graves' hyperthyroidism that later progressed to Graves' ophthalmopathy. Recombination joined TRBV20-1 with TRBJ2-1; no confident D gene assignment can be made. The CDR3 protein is CSARERRGPYNEQFF. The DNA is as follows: TGCAGTGCTAGAGAACGGCGTGGACCCTACAATGAGCAGTTCTTC.